This T cell receptor beta chain was found in a study of blood T cell repertoires in COVID-19. Background on the study: Sources were T cells, B-cell-depleted T cells, or PBMCs; the material itself was cDNA or gDNA.

This CDR3 has 13 residues. V was cut by 10 bases and J by 4 bases, with 11 bases left in between. Germline loops: CDR1 MNHEY, CDR2 SVGAGI. In the study's own analysis: Reference gene primer amplification yielded estimated nucleated cell counts. Here immunoSEQ multiplex PCR was the method, and the copy in TCRdb shows in-frame clones only, minus some. V, J and clone size reflect that table, while D and trimming were determined from the DNA. The table lists about 140,000 clones, roughly 86% of them singletons. The rearrangement links TRBV6-5 to TRBJ2-6; D is possibly TRBD2 (5 bases). The TCR was taken from a woman in her fifties or sixties with acute COVID-19. The sequenced material came from PBMCs or T cells enriched from blood (not recorded which). The CDR3 region is CATEDWGANVLTF. In nucleotides, the CDR3 is TGTGCCACGGAGGATTGGGGGGCCAACGTCCTGACTTTC.